Here is one T cell receptor (beta chain) with its context. The sample originates from a study of T cells in Graves' hyperthyroidism and ophthalmopathy. About the research overall: Peripheral blood was drawn at first diagnosis, prior to all treatment.

Amplification of TCR beta CDR3 regions was performed using RNA transcripts as template. During a first-round RT-PCR of the TCR CDR3, the HTBI primer set was used. TCRdb processed the multiplex PCR reads anew with MiXCR; each CDR3 protein has one entry. The sample records around 360,000 distinct CDR3 sequences, over 12% being singletons. This CDR3 spans 15 amino acids. Deletions cut 2 bases from V and 3 bases from J, with 10 bases between. CDR1 and CDR2 from the germline V gene are MGHDK and SYGVNS. The receptor comes from a woman aged 55-69 years with Graves' ophthalmopathy. The V and J genes are TRBV25-1 and TRBJ2-2; perhaps TRBD1 as D (6 bases). Sequencing used blood. CDR3 in amino acids: CASSETGLYTGELFF. CDR3 DNA sequence: TGTGCCAGCAGTGAAACAGGGTTGTACACCGGGGAGCTGTTTTTT.